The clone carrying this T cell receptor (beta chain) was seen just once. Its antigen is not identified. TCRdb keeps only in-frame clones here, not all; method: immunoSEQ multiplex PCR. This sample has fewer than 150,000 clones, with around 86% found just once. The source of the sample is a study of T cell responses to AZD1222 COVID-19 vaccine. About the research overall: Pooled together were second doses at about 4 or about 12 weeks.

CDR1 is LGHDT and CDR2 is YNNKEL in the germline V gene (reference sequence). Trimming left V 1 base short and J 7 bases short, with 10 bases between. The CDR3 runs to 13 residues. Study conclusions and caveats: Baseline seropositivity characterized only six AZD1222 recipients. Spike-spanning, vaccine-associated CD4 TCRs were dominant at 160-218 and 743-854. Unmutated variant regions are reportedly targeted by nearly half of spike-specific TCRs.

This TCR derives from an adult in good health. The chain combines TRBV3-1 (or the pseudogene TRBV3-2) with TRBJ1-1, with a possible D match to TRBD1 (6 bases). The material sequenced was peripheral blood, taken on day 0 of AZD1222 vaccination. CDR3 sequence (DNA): TGTGCCAGCAGCCAAGGAGACAGGCGTGAAGCTTTCTTT. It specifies CASSQGDRREAFF.